This record looks at one TCR beta chain sequence and its context. Its antigen is still unknown. This sample is drawn from a study of cytomegalovirus exposure and HLA in healthy donors. Findings and caveats of the study: Researchers catalogued some 160 TCR beta chains as cytomegalovirus-associated.

The CDR3 spans 16 residues. The V segment lost 3 bases and the J segment 0 bases; nucleotides outside the gene matches: 6. The germline CDR1 and CDR2 sequences are KGHSH and LQKENI. Amplification used 60 Vbeta primers and 13 Jbeta primers. Repertoires were generated with immunoSEQ multiplex PCR, while TCRdb's copy carries only in-frame clones and drops some. The sample contains about 150,000 clones, around 82% of which appear only once. The specimen sequenced was PBMCs. The chain is built from TRBV18 and TRBJ2-3; TRBD2 agrees at 7 bases. The receptor was derived from a woman between 50 and 59 years old in good health and CMV-seropositive. DNA of the CDR3: TGTGCCAGCTCACCCCCCGGGACTACTAGCACAGATACGCAGTATTTT. It encodes CASSPPGTTSTDTQYF.